This T cell receptor beta chain comes out of a study of blood T cell repertoires in COVID-19. The table came from immunoSEQ multiplex PCR; TCRdb's copy has only in-frame clones and leaves some out. The sample holds roughly 240,000 clones, roughly 86% seen once. The length of the CDR3 is 13 residues. V lost 6 bases to trimming and J lost 6 bases; unmatched junction nucleotides: 4. This TCR was recovered from a woman in her thirties who had recovered from COVID-19. The sample comprised peripheral blood. This chain links TRBV12-3 or TRBV12-4 with TRBJ2-1; 8 nucleotides agree with TRBD1. CDR3 nucleotides: TGTGCCAGCAGCTCGGACAGGGTCAATGAGCAGTTCTTC. Translation: CASSSDRVNEQFF.